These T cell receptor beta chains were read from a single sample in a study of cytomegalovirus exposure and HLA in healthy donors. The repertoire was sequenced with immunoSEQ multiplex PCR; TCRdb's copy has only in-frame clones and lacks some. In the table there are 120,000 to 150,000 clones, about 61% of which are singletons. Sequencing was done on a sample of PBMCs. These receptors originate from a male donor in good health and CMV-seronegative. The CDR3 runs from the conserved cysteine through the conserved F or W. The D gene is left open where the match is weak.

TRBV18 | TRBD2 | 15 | CASSPNTGGVSWQYF
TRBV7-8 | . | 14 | CASTAGTMNTEAFF
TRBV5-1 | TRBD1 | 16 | CASSSTPGQGNEKLFF
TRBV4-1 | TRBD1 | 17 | CASSQLGTGIPLDEQFF
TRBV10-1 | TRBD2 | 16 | CASSVLAGANTGELFF
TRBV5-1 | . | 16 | CASSLDLRGLGETQYF
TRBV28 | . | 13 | CASTVPGLHEQYF
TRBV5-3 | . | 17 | CARSKSTGGGSNTEAFF
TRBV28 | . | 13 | CASSFGRANIQYF
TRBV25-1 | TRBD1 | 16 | CASSDTGTGETGELFF
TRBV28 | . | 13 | CASSLSNPETQYF
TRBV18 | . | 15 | CASLPQAEGLYEQYF
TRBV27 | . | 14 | CASSLSGLSYGYTF
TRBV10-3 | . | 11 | CAISRDYGYTF
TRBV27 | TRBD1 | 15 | CASSTPGTGAYGYTF
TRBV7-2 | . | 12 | CASSTSTDTQYF
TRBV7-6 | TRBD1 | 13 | CASSLTGEDEAFF
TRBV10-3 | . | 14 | CASRPGYDGNTIYF
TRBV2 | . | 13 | CASRVQERSEQYF
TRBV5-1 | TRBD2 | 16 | CASSLGTSGSYNEQFF
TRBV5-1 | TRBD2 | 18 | CASSLGTSGGPSQETQYF
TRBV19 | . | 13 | CASSMDSNYGYTF
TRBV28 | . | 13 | CASSFLVNEKLFF
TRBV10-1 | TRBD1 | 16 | CASSEKGAPSGNTIYF
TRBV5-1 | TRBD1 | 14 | CASRRQGNTGELFF